This is a list of T cell receptor beta chains from one sample in a study of shared clonotypes between healthy human individuals. Assay used: immunoSEQ multiplex PCR; TCRdb lists only in-frame clones, some missing. The table has more than 2 million clones, roughly 94% seen once. Material: naive CD4+ T cells sorted from blood. Receptor source: a man aged 18 to 30 in good health. The CDR3 runs from the conserved cysteine through the conserved F or W. The order of the fields is D gene, clone size, V gene, J gene, CDR3 DNA, CDR3 protein. D genes are given only for firm matches. A row's size may be missing; if present it is once, few, many or a size class.

NA,NA,TRBV6-1,TRBJ1-5,TGTGCCAGCAAGCAGGGTCTGCAGCCCCAGCATTTT,CASKQGLQPQHF
NA,NA,TRBV11-3,TRBJ2-1,TGTGCCAGCAGCTTAGACCACAATGAGCAGTTCTTC,CASSLDHNEQFF
TRBD1,NA,TRBV28,TRBJ1-2,TGTGCCAGCACCAAAACAGGGGATGGCTACACCTTC,CASTKTGDGYTF
NA,NA,TRBV5-1,TRBJ1-2,TGCGCCAGCAGCTTGGATGAAGGGGAGGCTGGCTACACCTTC,CASSLDEGEAGYTF
NA,NA,TRBV10-3,TRBJ1-1,TGTGCCATCCAAGGTGATAACACTGAAGCTTTCTTT,CAIQGDNTEAFF
NA,NA,TRBV18,TRBJ2-7,TGTGCCAGCTCGAGCTCAGGGGGGCCCTACGAGCAGTACTTC,CASSSSGGPYEQYF
NA,NA,TRBV5-4,TRBJ1-2,TGTGCCAGCAGCTTGGTGGCGGCTAACTATGGCTACACCTTC,CASSLVAANYGYTF
NA,NA,TRBV6-5,TRBJ1-2,TGTGCCAGCAGTTACTCGTGGGACAAAACCTACACCTTC,CASSYSWDKTYTF
NA,NA,TRBV30,TRBJ1-6,TGTGCCTGGGGGGGAGACGGAGGTTCACCCCTCCACTTT,CAWGGDGGSPLHF
NA,NA,TRBV7-9,TRBJ1-4,TGTGCCAGCAGCCTCAACGAAGGACGGACTAATGAAAAACTGTTTTTT,CASSLNEGRTNEKLFF
NA,NA,TRBV5-5,TRBJ2-7,TGTGCCAGCAGCCTAAGACTCCGCGGGGAGCAGTACTTC,CASSLRLRGEQYF
NA,few,TRBV11-2,TRBJ2-7,TGTGCCAGCAGCTCCAACACCGGCCCGGGGTTGAGGCAGTACTTC,CASSSNTGPGLRQYF
NA,NA,TRBV11-2,TRBJ2-3,TGTGCCAGCAGCTTAGTTACGGGGGGCACAGATACGCAGTATTTT,CASSLVTGGTDTQYF
TRBD2,NA,TRBV7-9,TRBJ2-7,TGTGCCAGCAGCTGCCTGAAAGCTAGCGGCAGTCCGTACGAGCAGTACTTC,CASSCLKASGSPYEQYF
TRBD2,NA,TRBV19,TRBJ2-2,TGTGCCAGTAGTATCATTGGCTCAGAGCGGGAGCGCACCGGGGAGCTGTTTTTT,CASSIIGSERERTGELFF
TRBD1,NA,TRBV30,TRBJ2-3,TGTGCCTGGGCCCGGGGGGACAGGGGGGCCACAGATACGCAGTATTTT,CAWARGDRGATDTQYF
NA,few,TRBV19,TRBJ1-1,TGTGCCAGTAGCCAACAGGGCTTTGAAGCTTTCTTT,CASSQQGFEAFF
TRBD2,NA,TRBV5-1,TRBJ2-1,TGCGCCAGCAGTTTTACGAGCGGGGGAAACTACAATGAGCAGTTCTTC,CASSFTSGGNYNEQFF
TRBD1,NA,TRBV19,TRBJ1-2,TGTGCCAGTAGCATCGACCGGGACAGGGGGCCCGGCTACACCTTC,CASSIDRDRGPGYTF
NA,NA,TRBV25-1,TRBJ2-3,TGTGCCAGCAGTGATACTGGGGACCGCCCAGATACGCAGTATTTT,CASSDTGDRPDTQYF